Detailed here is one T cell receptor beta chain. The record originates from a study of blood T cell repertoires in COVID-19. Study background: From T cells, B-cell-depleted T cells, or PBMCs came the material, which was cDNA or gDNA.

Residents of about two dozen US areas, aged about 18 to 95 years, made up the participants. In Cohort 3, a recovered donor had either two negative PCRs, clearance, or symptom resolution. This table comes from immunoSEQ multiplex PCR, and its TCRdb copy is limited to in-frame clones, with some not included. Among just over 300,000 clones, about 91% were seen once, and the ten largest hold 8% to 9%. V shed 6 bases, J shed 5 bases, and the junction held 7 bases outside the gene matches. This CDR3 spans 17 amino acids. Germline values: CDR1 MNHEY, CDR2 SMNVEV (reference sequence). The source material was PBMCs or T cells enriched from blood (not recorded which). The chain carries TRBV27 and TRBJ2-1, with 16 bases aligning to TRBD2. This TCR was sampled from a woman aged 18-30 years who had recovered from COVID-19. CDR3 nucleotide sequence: TGTGCCAGCAGCTCGGGACTAGCGGGAGGGAAAAACAATGAGCAGTTCTTC. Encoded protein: CASSSGLAGGKNNEQFF.